The 14 T cell receptor beta chains below come from one sample, sequenced in a study of cytomegalovirus exposure and HLA in healthy donors. In the PCR, 60 Vbeta and 13 Jbeta primers were used. Repertoires were generated with immunoSEQ multiplex PCR, while TCRdb's copy carries only in-frame clones and drops some. Of 64,000 or so clones listed, 85% to 90% are singletons. Sequenced sample: PBMCs. These receptors were collected from a female donor in good health and CMV-seronegative.

V is TRBV9 and J is TRBJ2-5, with 7 bases matching TRBD1. This CDR3 has 16 amino acids. The V and J ends lost 4 bases and 3 bases, in that order; junction bases with no gene match: 12. In germline, CDR1 is SGDLS, CDR2 YYNGEE. CDR3 sequence: CASSSSTGLPKETQYF. In DNA form, the CDR3 reads TGTGCCAGCAGCTCCTCGACAGGGTTGCCGAAAGAGACCCAGTACTTC.

The chain is built from TRBV7-9 and TRBJ2-1; TRBD2 matches 10 bases. The germline gives CDR1 SEHNR, CDR2 FQNEAQ (reference sequence). The CDR3 loop spans 15 amino acids. The V gene end was trimmed by 7 bases and the J gene end by 0 bases; junction bases not matched to a gene: 3. This CDR3 reads CASKLAGASYNEQFF. As DNA, the CDR3 is TGTGCCAGCAAGCTAGCGGGGGCCTCCTACAATGAGCAGTTCTTC.

The chain uses TRBV19 and TRBJ1-4, with 11 bases matching TRBD1. Germline V gene sequence: CDR1 LNHDA, CDR2 SQIVND (reference sequence). V shed 6 bases, J shed 8 bases, and the junction held 5 bases outside the gene matches. The CDR3 consists of 14 residues. This chain's CDR3 is CASRGTGGKEKLFF. The CDR3 DNA reads as TGTGCCAGTAGAGGGACAGGGGGGAAAGAAAAACTGTTTTTT.

This chain uses TRBV10-3 with TRBJ2-7; a possible D gene is TRBD1 (5 bases). The CDR3 is made up of 13 amino acids. Trimming took off 10 bases at V and 3 bases at J, with 16 bases between the two ends. Germline assignment: CDR1 ENHRY and CDR2 SYGVKD. CDR3 sequence reads: CATSAGSVYEQYF. CDR3 sequence (DNA): TGTGCCACCTCGGCAGGGTCCGTCTACGAGCAGTACTTC.

V gene TRBV19 combines with J gene TRBJ2-7; the D is unclear. The germline CDR1 and CDR2 sequences are LNHDA and SQIVND (reference sequence). This CDR3 spans 14 amino acids. V was pared by 1 base and J by 3 bases, with 10 bases between. The CDR3 protein is CASSIAGSLYEQYF. For the CDR3, the DNA is TGTGCCAGTAGTATAGCAGGCAGCCTCTACGAGCAGTACTTC.

The chain uses TRBV19 and TRBJ1-5; 7 bases align to TRBD1. Trimming cost V 5 bases and J 0 bases; bases outside gene matches: 4. Germline lookup yields CDR1 LNHDA and CDR2 SQIVND (reference sequence). The CDR3 is made up of 15 amino acids. The CDR3 protein is CASSPGQNSNQPQHF. The CDR3, as DNA: TGTGCCAGTAGTCCGGGACAGAATAGCAATCAGCCCCAGCATTTT.

This chain joins TRBV6-5 and TRBJ1-5; D gene uncertain. The CDR3 consists of 15 residues. Trimming shortened V by 6 bases and J by 2 bases, and 14 bases separated the two germline ends. In germline, CDR1 is MNHEY, CDR2 SVGAGI. In nucleotides, the CDR3 is TGTGCCAGCAGAAAAGTCGGGGATGGCAATCAGCCCCAGCATTTT. This sequence encodes CASRKVGDGNQPQHF.

The V and J genes are TRBV15 and TRBJ1-3, with 8 positions matching TRBD1. The length of the CDR3 is 14 residues. Germline loops: CDR1 LNHNV, CDR2 YYDKDF (reference sequence). Germline trimming cut 4 bases from V and 2 bases from J; bases unmatched to any gene: 1. Written as DNA, the CDR3 is TGTGCCACCAGCATCAGGGGGCCTGGAAACACCATATATTTT. Its protein is CATSIRGPGNTIYF.

This sequence joins TRBV15 and TRBJ1-4; no definite D call. CDR3 length equals 15 residues. CDR1 LNHNV and CDR2 YYDKDF come from the germline V gene (reference sequence). Between the trimmed V and J ends, which lost 0 bases and 0 bases, there was a span of 5 bases. DNA for the CDR3: TGTGCCACCAGCAGAGATACGGCAACTAATGAAAAACTGTTTTTT. This codes for CATSRDTATNEKLFF.

The chain carries TRBV19 and TRBJ2-2, with 8 bases identical to TRBD2. The germline CDR1 and CDR2 sequences are LNHDA and SQIVND (reference sequence). The CDR3 sequence is 19 residues long. The J segment lost 1 base and the V segment lost 7 bases, leaving 17 bases of the junction unmatched. Here the CDR3 reads CASTLRGPSGSGNTGELFF. In DNA form, the CDR3 reads TGTGCCAGTACCTTAAGGGGACCCAGCGGGAGTGGGAACACCGGGGAGCTGTTTTTT.

This chain links TRBV19 with TRBJ1-4, with D unresolved. Germline CDR1 and CDR2: LNHDA and SQIVND (reference sequence). The V and J ends lost 6 bases and 5 bases respectively, with 16 bases between them. The CDR3 sequence is 15 residues long. In DNA, the CDR3 is TGTGCCAGTAGGACTTCATCGATTATGAATGAAAAACTGTTTTTT. Translated: CASRTSSIMNEKLFF.

The V call is TRBV27, the J call TRBJ2-7; 8 positions match TRBD2. The CDR3 length is 15 residues. Trimming took 0 bases from V and 6 from J; bases not matched to a gene: 7. Germline lookup yields CDR1 MNHEY and CDR2 SMNVEV (reference sequence). This chain's CDR3 is CASSLSLAGPFEQYF. In DNA, the CDR3 is TGTGCCAGCAGTTTATCTCTAGCGGGCCCCTTCGAGCAGTACTTC.

The chain has TRBV9 and TRBJ2-1; TRBD1 matches at 7 bases. The germline V gene has CDR1 SGDLS and CDR2 YYNGEE. Unmatched junction bases numbered 5, after V lost 3 bases and J lost 2 bases. This CDR3 is 15 amino acids long. Here the CDR3 reads CASSETGVTYNEQFF. The CDR3 nucleotides read TGTGCCAGCAGCGAAACAGGGGTTACCTACAATGAGCAGTTCTTC.

The chain has TRBV7-9 and TRBJ2-2, with D perhaps matching TRBD1 (6 bases). Germline loops: CDR1 SEHNR, CDR2 FQNEAQ (reference sequence). The CDR3 runs to 16 residues. Trimming removed 8 bases from V and 2 bases from J, with 18 bases in between. The CDR3 nucleotides are TGTGCCAGCCCTAACTACCCCGGGACAAACACCGGGGAGCTGTTTTTT. Its protein product is CASPNYPGTNTGELFF.